This TCR beta chain was sequenced for a study of blood T cell repertoires in COVID-19. Study details: Sources were T cells, B-cell-depleted T cells, or PBMCs; the material itself was cDNA or gDNA.

TCRdb's copy holds only in-frame clones and misses some; the assay was immunoSEQ multiplex PCR. The sample includes around 300,000 clones, approximately 89% of them seen just once. The CDR3 runs to 16 residues. V dropped 2 bases and J dropped 6 bases, with 19 bases sitting between them. The germline V gene encodes CDR1 SNHLY and CDR2 FYNNEI. The J gene is TRBJ1-2, the V gene TRBV2, with D possibly matching TRBD1 (6 bases). This TCR derives from a young woman who had recovered from COVID-19. Material: PBMCs or T cells enriched from blood (not recorded which). The CDR3, as DNA: TGTGCCAGCAGTGAACAACAGGGCTTCCCCTCCGATGGCTACACCTTC. Amino acid sequence: CASSEQQGFPSDGYTF.